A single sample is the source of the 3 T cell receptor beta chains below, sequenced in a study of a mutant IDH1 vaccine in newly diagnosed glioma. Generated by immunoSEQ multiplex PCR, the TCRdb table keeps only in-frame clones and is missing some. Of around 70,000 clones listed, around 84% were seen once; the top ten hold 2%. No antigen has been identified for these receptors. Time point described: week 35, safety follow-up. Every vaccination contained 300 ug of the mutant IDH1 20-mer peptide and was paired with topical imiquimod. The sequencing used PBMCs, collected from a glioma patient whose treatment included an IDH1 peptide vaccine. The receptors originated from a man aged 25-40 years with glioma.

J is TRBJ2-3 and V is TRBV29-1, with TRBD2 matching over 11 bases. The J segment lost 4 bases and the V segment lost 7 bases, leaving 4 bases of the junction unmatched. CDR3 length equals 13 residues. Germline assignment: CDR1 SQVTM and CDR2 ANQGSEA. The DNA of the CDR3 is TGCAGCGCCGGGACTAGCGGCGCAGATACGCAGTATTTT. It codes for CSAGTSGADTQYF.

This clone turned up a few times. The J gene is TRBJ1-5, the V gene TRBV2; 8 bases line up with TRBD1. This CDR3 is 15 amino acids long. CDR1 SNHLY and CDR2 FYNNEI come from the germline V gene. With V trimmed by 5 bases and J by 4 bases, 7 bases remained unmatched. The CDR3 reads CASSFSDRENQPQHF. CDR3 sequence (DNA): TGTGCCAGCAGTTTCTCGGACAGGGAGAATCAGCCCCAGCATTTT.

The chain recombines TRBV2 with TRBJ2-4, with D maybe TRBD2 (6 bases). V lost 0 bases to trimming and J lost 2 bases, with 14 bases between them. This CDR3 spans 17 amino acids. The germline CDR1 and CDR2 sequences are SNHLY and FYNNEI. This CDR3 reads CASSEAGGRRTKNIQYF. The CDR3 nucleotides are TGTGCCAGCAGTGAAGCGGGGGGTAGAAGGACCAAAAACATTCAGTACTTC.